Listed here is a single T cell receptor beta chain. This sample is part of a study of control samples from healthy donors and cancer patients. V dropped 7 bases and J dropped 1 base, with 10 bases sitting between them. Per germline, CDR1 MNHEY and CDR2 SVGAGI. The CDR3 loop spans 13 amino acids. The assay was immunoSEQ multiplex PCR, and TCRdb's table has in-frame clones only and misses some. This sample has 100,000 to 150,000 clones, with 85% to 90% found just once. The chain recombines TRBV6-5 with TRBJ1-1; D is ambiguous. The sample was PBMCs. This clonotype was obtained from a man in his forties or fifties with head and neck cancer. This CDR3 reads CASIGRRNTEAFF. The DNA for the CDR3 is TGTGCCAGCATCGGACGGAGGAACACTGAAGCTTTCTTT.